One TCR beta chain is described in this entry. This clonotype has a handful of counts. Its antigen is unknown. No much larger clone exists at a distance of one base, and base qualities are not known. These data are taken from a study of T cells after yellow fever vaccination (dated by TCRdb to about 2019). About the full investigation: The SMART-Seq v4 Ultra Low Input RNA kit was used to prepare libraries from fractions with low cell numbers. Bulk TCR alpha and beta repertoires were sequenced longitudinally to track T-cell clones before and after primary and booster YFV17D yellow fever vaccination. Bulk PBMC replicates and cell subsets were isolated from blood drawn at multiple timepoints before and after both primary and secondary immunization. Two healthy male donors, one aged 18 to 29 and one aged 30 to 39 years, were included in the cohort. The research as a whole found: Compared with the primary T-cell response, the secondary T-cell response was weaker but faster, peaking on day 5 rather than day 15. A small fraction of clonotypes appeared in both the CD4 and CD8 compartments, likely as a result of convergent recombination. The study included only two donors, which limits how far the findings can be generalized. Computational filtering was needed because FACS-sorted repertoires could contain abundant contaminating clonotypes from the bulk population. Most clones expanded after primary vaccination (roughly 96% of CD4 and 88% of CD8) were re-detected after the booster, suggesting that broad memory maintenance occurred.

The treatment or condition label here, explained by the study, means: live attenuated yellow fever vaccine strain. At every blood-draw timepoint, two biological replicates of bulk PBMCs were collected. A standard Ficoll-Paque protocol was used to isolate PBMCs from peripheral blood. TriZol was used to extract RNA from bulk PBMCs, CD4 and CD8 fractions, and dextramer-positive and dextramer-negative fractions. The CDR3 runs 13 residues from the cysteine to the phenylalanine. Only the CDR3 part of the read is kept: 39 bases, read in frame from the first base. TCR cDNA was made using 5'RACE template switching, a step that added a universal primer site and unique molecular identifiers. cDNA synthesis was primed from both the TCR alpha and TCR beta constant segments. Libraries were amplified in two PCR steps, with sample barcodes and sequencing adapters added in the second step. Sequencing of libraries was done on Illumina HiSeq 2500 (2x100 bp) or NovaSeq (2x150 bp). The published analysis was carried out like this. MIGEC handled demultiplexing of reads and collapsing into UMI consensus sequences, while MiXCR performed V(D)J alignment. Using edgeR on replicate PBMC samples, clonotypes were called vaccine-responding if FDR was below 0.01 and the log2 fold change was above 5 up to day 15. Each bulk clonotype received a CD4 or CD8 identity based on whether the sequenced CD4 or CD8 repertoire contained that clonotype at higher abundance. TCRdb reran the public reads through fastp at Q25 and MiXCR, keeping productive beta chains. Here each entry gathers all rows of one CDR3 protein and keeps the most common genes and DNA. None of the V and J calls come from the authors' own analysis; TCRdb made them. The table for this sample lists 500,000 to 550,000 distinct CDR3 sequences; 21% of them were counted only once. The top ten constitute about 16% of the sample.

The source is a young man who received the YFV17D yellow fever vaccine. Here the sequenced sample was PBMCs, taken less than 25 days after the first yellow fever vaccination. The rearrangement combines TRBV21-1 with TRBJ2-2; the tabulated D call, TRBD1, remains unverified against the DNA. TRBV21-1 counts as a pseudogene. The CDR3 reads as follows: CARETGNTGELFF. At the DNA level, the sequence is TGTGCCAGAGAGACAGGGAACACCGGGGAGCTGTTTTTT.